This T cell receptor (beta chain) was recorded in a study of molecular identifiers for immune sequencing clone quantification. Regarding the study as a whole: Spiked TCR RNA from one Jurkat cell reportedly showed up when mixed among around 1 million naive cells.

Both previously described methods and listed TCR primers were employed to make bulk TCR libraries. TCRdb re-called the PCR reads with MiXCR, one entry per CDR3 protein. The sample has just under 650,000 distinct CDR3 sequences, 15% to 20% seen once. This clonotype was found many times. Its antigen is not identified. There are 15 residues in the CDR3. V gave up 1 base and J gave up 0 bases, with 10 bases separating them. Germline V gives CDR1 LGHNA, CDR2 YSLEER. The sequenced material came from naive CD8+ T cells from blood, with Jurkat cell RNA spiked in. The subset is: FACS-sorted CD8+CD4-CCR7+CD45RA+ naive T cells. The sequence was obtained from a human donor in good health. Some libraries in this study had Jurkat cell RNA spiked in. V and J are TRBV4-3 and TRBJ2-7; D remains unclear. CDR3 in amino acids: CASSQGLLSSYEQYF. As DNA, the CDR3 is TGCGCCAGCAGCCAAGGACTCCTTAGCTCCTACGAGCAGTACTTC.